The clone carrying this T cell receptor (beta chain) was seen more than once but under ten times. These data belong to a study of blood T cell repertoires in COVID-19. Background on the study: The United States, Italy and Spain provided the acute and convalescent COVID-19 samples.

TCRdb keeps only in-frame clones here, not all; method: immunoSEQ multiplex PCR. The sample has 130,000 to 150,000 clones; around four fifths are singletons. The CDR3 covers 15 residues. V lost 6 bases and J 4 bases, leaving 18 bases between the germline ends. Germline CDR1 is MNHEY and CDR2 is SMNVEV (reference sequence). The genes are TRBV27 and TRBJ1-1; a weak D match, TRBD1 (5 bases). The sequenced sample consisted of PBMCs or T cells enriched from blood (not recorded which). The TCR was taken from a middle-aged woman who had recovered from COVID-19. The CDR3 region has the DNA TGTGCCAGCAGCCTAGGAGGGGCCTGGGGCACTGAAGCTTTCTTT. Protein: CASSLGGAWGTEAFF.